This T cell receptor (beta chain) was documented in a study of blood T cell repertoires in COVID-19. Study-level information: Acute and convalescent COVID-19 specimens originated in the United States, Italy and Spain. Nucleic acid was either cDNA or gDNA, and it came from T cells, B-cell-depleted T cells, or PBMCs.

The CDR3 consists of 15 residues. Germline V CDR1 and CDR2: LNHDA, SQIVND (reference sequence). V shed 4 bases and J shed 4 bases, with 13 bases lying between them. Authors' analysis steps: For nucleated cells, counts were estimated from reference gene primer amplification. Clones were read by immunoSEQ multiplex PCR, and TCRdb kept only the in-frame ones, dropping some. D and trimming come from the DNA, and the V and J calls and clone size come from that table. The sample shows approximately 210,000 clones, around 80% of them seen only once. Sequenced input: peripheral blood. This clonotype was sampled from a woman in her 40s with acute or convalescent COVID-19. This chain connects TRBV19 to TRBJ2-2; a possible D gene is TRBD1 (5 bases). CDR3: CASSTQGLGTGELFF. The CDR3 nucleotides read TGTGCCAGTAGTACCCAGGGTTTAGGCACCGGGGAGCTGTTTTTT.